These 23 T cell receptor beta chains came from one sample sequenced in a study of a mutant IDH1 vaccine in newly diagnosed glioma. Assay: immunoSEQ multiplex PCR; the TCRdb copy retains only in-frame clones and omits some. The table includes fewer than 35,000 clones, roughly four fifths detected once. The antigens of these receptors remain unknown. Time point noted: week 35, safety follow-up. In the vaccine, a single dose held 300 ug of the mutant IDH1 20-mer peptide, along with topical imiquimod. Sequenced here: PBMCs, sampled from a glioma patient whose treatment included an IDH1 peptide vaccine. The receptors were sampled from a man aged 25-40 years with glioma.

The V call is TRBV5-1, the J call TRBJ2-7, with D uncertain. Between the trimmed V and J ends, which lost 3 bases and 2 bases, there was a span of 3 bases. CDR3 length equals 11 residues. The germline V gene encodes CDR1 SGHRS and CDR2 YFSETQ. Written as DNA, the CDR3 is TGCGCCAGCAGCTCAGCCTACGAGCAGTACTTC. Amino acid sequence: CASSSAYEQYF.

V is TRBV7-6 and J is TRBJ2-3; no reliable D call. Germline values: CDR1 SGHVS, CDR2 FNYEAQ. CDR3 length: 13 amino acids. V was pared by 5 bases and J by 3 bases, with 9 bases between. In nucleotides, the CDR3 is TGTGCCAGCAGCCCCACGGTAACAGATACGCAGTATTTT. Amino acids: CASSPTVTDTQYF.

This chain connects TRBV6-5 to TRBJ2-7; D ambiguous. Per germline, CDR1 MNHEY and CDR2 SVGAGI. The CDR3 loop spans 14 amino acids. Trimming shortened V by 6 bases and J by 3 bases, and 15 bases separated the two germline ends. The CDR3 spells CASSYLDKGYEQYF. The CDR3 bases are TGTGCCAGCAGCTACCTTGACAAGGGCTACGAGCAGTACTTC.

The chain carries TRBV6-6 and TRBJ2-5, with D possibly being TRBD2 (5 bases). Deletions cut 5 bases from V and 5 bases from J, with 15 bases between. Germline assignment: CDR1 MNHNY and CDR2 SVGAGI (reference sequence). This CDR3 region has 14 residues. The CDR3 here is CASSHPLEAETQYF. DNA for the CDR3: TGTGCCAGCAGTCATCCACTAGAAGCGGAGACCCAGTACTTC.

CDR3 DNA sequence: TGTGCCAGCAGTCGCTTGACACTTTATGGCTACACCTTC. This sequence encodes CASSRLTLYGYTF. The chain couples TRBV28 to TRBJ1-2, with D unresolved. Trimming cost V 5 bases and J 5 bases, with 12 bases left between them. From germline, CDR1 is MDHEN and CDR2 SYDVKM. The CDR3 contains 13 residues.

This clone was counted between two and nine times. V and J are TRBV6-1 and TRBJ1-1; D uncertain. The CDR3 contains 13 residues. Deletions cut 1 base from V and 4 bases from J, with 7 bases between. The germline CDR1 and CDR2 sequences are MNHNS and SASEGT. CDR3: CASSEVQTTEAFF. Here the CDR3 DNA reads TGTGCCAGCAGTGAAGTTCAAACCACTGAAGCTTTCTTT.

The J gene is TRBJ2-7, the V gene TRBV6-6; D tentatively fits TRBD1 or TRBD2 (5 bases each). The CDR3 is 14 amino acids. Germline loops: CDR1 MNHNY, CDR2 SVGAGI (reference sequence). Trimming left V 0 bases short and J 2 bases short, with 8 bases between. The CDR3 DNA reads as TGTGCCAGCAGTTACTCGAGGGACCCCTACGAGCAGTACTTC. Protein sequence: CASSYSRDPYEQYF.

CDR3 protein: CASSWLAGSTDTQYF. The CDR3 nucleotides are TGTGCCAGCAGCTGGCTAGCGGGATCCACAGATACGCAGTATTTT. This chain uses TRBV5-4 with TRBJ2-3; TRBD2 matches 9 bases. Losses at the gene ends were 3 bases for V and 2 bases for J; bases not matched to a gene: 4. CDR3 size: 15 residues. Looked up from germline, CDR1 is SGHNT and CDR2 is YYREEE (reference sequence).

V gene TRBV5-1 combines with J gene TRBJ2-7, with unresolved D. This CDR3 comprises 14 residues. The V gene lost 1 base and the J gene lost 1 base, with 9 bases spanning the gap. Looked up from germline, CDR1 is SGHRS and CDR2 is YFSETQ. The CDR3 nucleotides are TGCGCCAGCAGCTTGTTGCAGCTGTCCTACGAGCAGTACTTC. Amino acids: CASSLLQLSYEQYF.

This clone is judged medium-sized. The rearrangement uses TRBV19 and TRBJ1-4, with D unclear. The length of the CDR3 is 14 residues. Per the germline V gene, CDR1 is LNHDA and CDR2 is SQIVND (reference sequence). The V gene lost 7 bases and the J gene lost 8 bases, with 17 bases spanning the gap. For the CDR3, the DNA is TGTGCCAGTACCATATTAGGACCGGCAGAAAAACTGTTTTTT. Its protein is CASTILGPAEKLFF.

This clone turned up a few times. V gene TRBV28 combines with J gene TRBJ2-3; maybe TRBD1 (7 bases). CDR1 and CDR2 (germline): MDHEN, SYDVKM. V gave up 8 bases and J gave up 4 bases, with 10 bases separating them. The length of the CDR3 is 12 residues. CDR3: CASGGTADTQYF. The CDR3 nucleotides are TGTGCCAGCGGGGGGACAGCAGATACGCAGTATTTT.

This rearrangement joins TRBV5-1 to TRBJ2-3; 10 bases align to TRBD2. V was pared by 5 bases and J by 3 bases, with 6 bases of the junction left unmatched. CDR3 length equals 15 residues. Per the germline V gene, CDR1 is SGHRS and CDR2 is YFSETQ. The CDR3 region has the DNA TGCGCCAGCAGGGAGCGGGAGGGCCTAACAGATACGCAGTATTTT. It is translated as CASREREGLTDTQYF.

The chain has TRBV5-1 and TRBJ1-3; unclear D gene. From germline, CDR1 is SGHRS and CDR2 YFSETQ. This CDR3 has 14 residues. Trimming removed 5 bases at V and 3 bases at J, with 12 bases between. In DNA form, the CDR3 reads TGCGCCAGCAGGGTCCAAGGGAGTGGAAACACCATATATTTT. As protein: CASRVQGSGNTIYF.

This rearrangement joins TRBV19 to TRBJ2-1; D not certain. Germline assignment: CDR1 LNHDA and CDR2 SQIVND (reference sequence). The V gene lost 0 bases and the J gene lost 1 base, with 4 bases spanning the gap. The length of the CDR3 is 14 residues. The DNA of the CDR3 is TGTGCCAGTAGTATAGATGAATCCTACAATGAGCAGTTCTTC. Its protein product is CASSIDESYNEQFF.

The V call is TRBV6-5, the J call TRBJ1-2, with a tentative D call TRBD1 (6 bases). With 2 bases removed from V and 8 bases from J, the gap between germline ends came to 15 bases. CDR3 length: 14 residues. Germline lookup yields CDR1 MNHEY and CDR2 SVGAGI. The CDR3 nucleotides are TGTGCCAGCAGTTACAGTCAGGGGCGCTTCGGCTACACCTTC. Its translation is CASSYSQGRFGYTF.

This chain joins TRBV6-6 and TRBJ2-7, with 7 bases that match TRBD2. Germline CDR1 is MNHNY and CDR2 is SVGAGI (reference sequence). The trim removed 6 bases at V and 0 bases at J, leaving 8 bases unmatched. This CDR3 is built from 15 residues. The CDR3 nucleotides read TGTGCCAGCAGCTCCTGGCTAGCGGACTCCTACGAGCAGTACTTC. Translated: CASSSWLADSYEQYF.

The CDR3 DNA sequence: TGTGCCAGCAGTTTATCGAGGAGCACTGAAGCTTTCTTT. Encoded protein: CASSLSRSTEAFF. The chain couples TRBV27 to TRBJ1-1, with D hard to call. Germline CDR1 MNHEY, CDR2 SMNVEV (reference sequence). Trimming left V 0 bases short and J 4 bases short, with 6 bases between. The CDR3 is 13 residues long.

V usage is TRBV10-3 and J usage is TRBJ2-2; D might be TRBD2 (5 bases). CDR1 is ENHRY and CDR2 is SYGVKD in the germline V gene. The ends were cut back, 8 bases at V and 2 bases at J, with 12 bases in the middle. The CDR3 is 14 residues long. CDR3 sequence: CAIRSGINTGELFF. The CDR3 coding sequence is TGTGCCATCCGTTCCGGGATCAACACCGGGGAGCTGTTTTTT.

This clone was recorded once. This chain joins TRBV4-1 and TRBJ2-7; TRBD2 matches at 7 bases. V lost 0 bases to trimming and J lost 1 base; unmatched junction nucleotides: 9. Germline V gene lookup returns CDR1 MGHRA and CDR2 YSYEKL. The CDR3 length is 17 residues. For the CDR3, the DNA is TGCGCCAGCAGCCAAGAAGGTCGCAGGGACTATTCCTACGAGCAGTACTTC. It is translated as CASSQEGRRDYSYEQYF.

This chain uses TRBV27 with TRBJ1-2; D unclear. The CDR3 extends over 14 amino acids. Trimming stripped 2 bases from V and 0 bases from J, with 7 bases between. CDR1 is MNHEY, CDR2 SMNVEV, per germline (reference sequence). Here the CDR3 reads CASSLRGSNYGYTF. CDR3 in DNA: TGTGCCAGCAGTTTAAGAGGGTCTAACTATGGCTACACCTTC.

The chain links TRBV30 to TRBJ2-5; D remains ambiguous. This CDR3 region has 11 residues. V dropped 4 bases and J dropped 2 bases, with 5 bases sitting between them. The V gene's germline CDR1 is GTSNPN and CDR2 SVGIG (reference sequence). The CDR3 nucleotides read TGTGCCTGGACAGGACAAGAGACCCAGTACTTC. Its translation is CAWTGQETQYF.

This chain uses TRBV5-4 with TRBJ2-5; 7 bases are shared with TRBD2. Germline values: CDR1 SGHNT, CDR2 YYREEE (reference sequence). CDR3 length: 16 amino acids. V trimming: 4 bases; J trimming: 0 bases; junction bases outside the gene matches: 9. CDR3 loop: CASSLGGTLNQETQYF. DNA of the CDR3: TGTGCCAGCAGCCTCGGGGGGACGCTTAACCAAGAGACCCAGTACTTC.

The chain links TRBV5-1 to TRBJ2-7; TRBD2 aligns across 8 bases. The germline CDR1 and CDR2 sequences are SGHRS and YFSETQ. Germline trimming cut 5 bases from V and 4 bases from J; bases unmatched to any gene: 11. The CDR3 contains 15 residues. The CDR3 here is CASSLGSGRTYEQYF. CDR3 sequence (DNA): TGCGCCAGCAGTCTGGGGAGCGGGAGAACGTACGAGCAGTACTTC.